A selection of T cell receptor beta chains follows, all from one sample in a study of T cell responses to AZD1222 COVID-19 vaccine. Sequencing used immunoSEQ multiplex PCR; TCRdb keeps in-frame clones, though not all of them. Of under 200,000 clones in the sample, approximately 95% were seen once. The sequences come from peripheral blood, collected on day 0 of AZD1222 vaccination. The receptors were gathered from an adult in good health. Both conserved end residues are trimmed from each CDR3. Each record gives: J gene, V gene, CDR3 protein.

j_gene: TRBJ1-2
v_gene: TRBV6-2/TRBV6-3
CDR3aa: ASSHMFRGSNYGYT

j_gene: TRBJ1-1
v_gene: TRBV3-1/TRBV3-2
CDR3aa: ASSHIGGQAGTEAF

j_gene: TRBJ2-5
v_gene: TRBV7-9
CDR3aa: ASSSLEQETQY

j_gene: TRBJ2-4
v_gene: TRBV20-1
CDR3aa: SASSSAVAKNIQY

j_gene: TRBJ1-4
v_gene: TRBV28
CDR3aa: ASSLVRLAGVGEKLF

j_gene: TRBJ2-1
v_gene: TRBV14
CDR3aa: ASSPVRDPSYNEQF

j_gene: TRBJ1-2
v_gene: TRBV7-2
CDR3aa: ASSFSGTGRGYGYT

j_gene: TRBJ2-5
v_gene: TRBV5-1
CDR3aa: ASSLSVSAETQY

j_gene: TRBJ2-3
v_gene: TRBV18
CDR3aa: ASSLDRVRDTQY

j_gene: TRBJ2-5
v_gene: TRBV7-9
CDR3aa: ASSFSGLAEQETQY

j_gene: TRBJ2-7
v_gene: TRBV29-1
CDR3aa: SVALTGTGDEQY

j_gene: TRBJ1-2
v_gene: TRBV9
CDR3aa: ASSDATGGNYGYT

j_gene: TRBJ2-7
v_gene: TRBV5-1
CDR3aa: ASSLDYNSYEQY

j_gene: TRBJ1-5
v_gene: TRBV4-1
CDR3aa: ASSKNRDSNQPQH

j_gene: TRBJ1-2
v_gene: TRBV11-2
CDR3aa: ASSWEGKGYGVNYGYT

j_gene: TRBJ2-1
v_gene: TRBV2
CDR3aa: ARSRDNNEQF

j_gene: TRBJ1-1
v_gene: TRBV7-8
CDR3aa: ASSRGRAGTGPMSTEAF

j_gene: TRBJ2-1
v_gene: TRBV6-1
CDR3aa: ASSEWGPGLAEGNEQF

j_gene: TRBJ1-5
v_gene: TRBV18
CDR3aa: ASSPGSNQPQH

j_gene: TRBJ1-3
v_gene: TRBV30
CDR3aa: AWSVGPAGNTIY

j_gene: TRBJ2-7
v_gene: TRBV4-2
CDR3aa: ASSPRGQGYEQY

j_gene: TRBJ1-3
v_gene: TRBV6-1
CDR3aa: ASSVDWGDSGNTIY

j_gene: TRBJ1-2
v_gene: TRBV12-3/TRBV12-4
CDR3aa: ASSLYRTYGYT

j_gene: TRBJ2-7
v_gene: TRBV25-1
CDR3aa: AGDISYEQY

j_gene: TRBJ1-1
v_gene: TRBV7-9
CDR3aa: ASSIHTGGNTEAF

j_gene: TRBJ2-2
v_gene: TRBV9
CDR3aa: ASSVFAGSNTGELF